These T cell receptor beta chains were read from a single sample in a study of patients and donors after allogeneic stem cell transplantation. One entry per CDR3 protein, called by TCRdb with MiXCR from the RT-PCR reads. This sample yields roughly 180,000 distinct CDR3 sequences, of which more than 35% are seen a single time; about 33% belongs to the top ten. Sequencing was performed on blood, either unsorted or a sorted T cell fraction (not recorded which). The receptor source for this set is a human donor who was either an allogeneic HSCT recipient or a stem cell or donor lymphocyte infusion donor (not recorded which). It is not recorded whose cells these are; they may come from a transplant donor. Both conserved end residues are part of each CDR3. D genes are given only for firm matches. Where a row states a size, it is once, few, many or the class of an expanded clone; other rows omit it.

j_gene,abundance,v_gene,d_gene,CDR3aa,CDR3nt
TRBJ1-2,few,TRBV12-3/TRBV12-4,NA,CASSLDEGTTFGYTF,TGTGCCAGCAGTTTAGATGAGGGTACGACATTTGGCTACACCTTC
TRBJ2-1,few,TRBV27,NA,CASSFPNNEQFF,TGTGCCAGCAGTTTCCCTAACAATGAGCAGTTCTTC
TRBJ2-1,once,TRBV7-9,NA,CASSTPRASSSYNEQFF,TGTGCCAGCAGCACCCCCAGGGCCTCAAGCTCCTACAATGAGCAGTTCTTC
TRBJ1-1,NA,TRBV12-3/TRBV12-4,NA,CASSLRDWGTEAFF,TGTGCCAGCAGTTTAAGGGACTGGGGCACTGAAGCTTTCTTT
TRBJ1-1,few,TRBV20-1,NA,CSVRARTVNTEAFF,TGCAGTGTTAGGGCCAGGACAGTCAACACTGAAGCTTTCTTT
TRBJ1-2,NA,TRBV12-3/TRBV12-4,NA,CASSLDGTNNYGYTF,TGTGCCAGCAGTTTAGACGGGACAAATAACTATGGCTACACCTTC
TRBJ2-1,NA,TRBV6-5,TRBD2,CASSYRAASGSYNEQFF,TGTGCCAGCAGTTACCGAGCGGCTAGCGGGAGCTACAATGAGCAGTTCTTC
TRBJ1-1,NA,TRBV7-8,NA,CASSLNLAGTEAFF,TGTGCCAGCAGCTTAAATCTGGCGGGCACTGAAGCTTTCTTT
TRBJ1-1,few,TRBV30,NA,CAWVKSHSYTEAFF,TGTGCCTGGGTCAAATCCCACTCTTACACTGAAGCTTTCTTT
TRBJ2-7,NA,TRBV29-1,NA,CSVGFEAAYEQYF,TGCAGCGTTGGCTTCGAGGCGGCCTACGAGCAGTACTTC
TRBJ2-1,NA,TRBV5-1,NA,CASSLAGLRTVYNEQFF,TGCGCCAGCAGCTTGGCCGGACTTCGGACAGTTTACAATGAGCAGTTCTTC
TRBJ2-4,NA,TRBV25-1,NA,CASSERAKNIQYF,TGTGCCAGCAGTGAACGAGCCAAAAACATTCAGTACTTC
TRBJ1-1,few,TRBV12-3/TRBV12-4,TRBD1,CASRKPGQGGTEAFF,TGTGCCAGCAGGAAACCGGGACAGGGAGGCACTGAAGCTTTCTTT
TRBJ2-3,NA,TRBV7-8,NA,CASTRLADTQYF,TGTGCCAGCACCCGACTAGCAGATACGCAGTATTTT
TRBJ1-3,few,TRBV20-1,NA,CSASGTPSGNTIYF,TGCAGTGCTTCCGGGACGCCGTCTGGAAACACCATATATTTT
TRBJ2-7,NA,TRBV5-6,NA,CASSFGPEGTYEQYF,TGTGCCAGCAGCTTTGGGCCGGAGGGAACCTACGAGCAGTACTTC
TRBJ2-7,NA,TRBV27,NA,CASSSVYEQYF,TGTGCCAGCAGTTCCGTCTACGAGCAGTACTTC
TRBJ1-4,NA,TRBV7-9,NA,CASSSRGWDEKLFF,TGTGCCAGCAGCTCCCGGGGGTGGGATGAAAAACTGTTTTTT
TRBJ1-2,NA,TRBV29-1,NA,CSVEVAPNYGYTF,TGCAGCGTTGAGGTGGCTCCTAACTATGGCTACACCTTC
TRBJ2-3,NA,TRBV5-1,NA,CASSPPRSADTQYF,TGCGCCAGCAGCCCCCCTAGGAGCGCAGATACGCAGTATTTT
TRBJ1-5,once,TRBV6-2/TRBV6-3,NA,CASRRGTYSNQPQHF,TGTGCCAGCAGACGTGGGACCTATAGCAATCAGCCCCAGCATTTT